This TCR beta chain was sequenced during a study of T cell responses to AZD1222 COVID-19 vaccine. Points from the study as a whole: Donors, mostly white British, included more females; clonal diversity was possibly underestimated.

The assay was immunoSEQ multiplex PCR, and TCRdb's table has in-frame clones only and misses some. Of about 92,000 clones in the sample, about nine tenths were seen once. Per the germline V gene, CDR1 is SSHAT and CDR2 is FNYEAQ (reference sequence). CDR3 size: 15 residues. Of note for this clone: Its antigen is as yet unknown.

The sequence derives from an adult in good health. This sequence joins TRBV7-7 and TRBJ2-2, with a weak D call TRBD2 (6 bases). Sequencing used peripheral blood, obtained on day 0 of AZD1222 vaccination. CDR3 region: CASGPVVANTGELFF. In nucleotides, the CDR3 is TGTGCTAGCGGTCCCGTTGTAGCGAACACCGGGGAGCTGTTTTTT.